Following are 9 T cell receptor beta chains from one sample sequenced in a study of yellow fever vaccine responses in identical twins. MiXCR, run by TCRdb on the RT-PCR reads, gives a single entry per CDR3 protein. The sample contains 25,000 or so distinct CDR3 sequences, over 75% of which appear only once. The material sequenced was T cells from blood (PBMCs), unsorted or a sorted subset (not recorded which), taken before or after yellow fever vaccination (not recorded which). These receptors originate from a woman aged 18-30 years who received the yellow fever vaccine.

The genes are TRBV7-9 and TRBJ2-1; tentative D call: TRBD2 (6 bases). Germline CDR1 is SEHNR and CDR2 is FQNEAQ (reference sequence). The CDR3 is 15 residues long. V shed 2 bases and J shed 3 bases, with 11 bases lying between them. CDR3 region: CASSLPSGVYNEQFF. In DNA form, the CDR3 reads TGTGCCAGCAGCTTACCGTCGGGGGTCTACAATGAGCAGTTCTTC.

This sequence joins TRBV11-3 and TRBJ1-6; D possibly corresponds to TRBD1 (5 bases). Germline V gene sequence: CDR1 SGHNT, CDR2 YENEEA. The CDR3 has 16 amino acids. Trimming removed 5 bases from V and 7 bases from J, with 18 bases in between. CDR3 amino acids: CASSPPVRGGNSPLHF. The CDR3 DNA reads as TGTGCCAGCAGCCCACCAGTCCGGGGGGGAAATTCACCCCTCCACTTT.

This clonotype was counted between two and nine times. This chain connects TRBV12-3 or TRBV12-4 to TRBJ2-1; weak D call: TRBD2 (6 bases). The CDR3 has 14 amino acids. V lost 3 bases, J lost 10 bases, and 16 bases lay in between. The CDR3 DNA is TGTGCCAGCAGTTTTGAAGGCGGGATGGGGGAGCAGTTCTTC. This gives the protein CASSFEGGMGEQFF.

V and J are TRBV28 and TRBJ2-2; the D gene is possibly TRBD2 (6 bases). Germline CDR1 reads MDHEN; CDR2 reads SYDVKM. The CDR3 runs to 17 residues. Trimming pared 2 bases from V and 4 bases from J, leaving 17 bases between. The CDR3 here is CASSLKRRVTPTGELFF. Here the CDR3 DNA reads TGTGCCAGCAGTTTAAAGAGGAGGGTTACGCCCACCGGGGAGCTGTTTTTT.

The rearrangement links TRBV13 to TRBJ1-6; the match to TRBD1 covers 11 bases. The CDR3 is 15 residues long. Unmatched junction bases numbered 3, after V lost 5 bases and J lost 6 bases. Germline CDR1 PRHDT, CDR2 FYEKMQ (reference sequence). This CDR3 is CASSTGQGVNSPLHF. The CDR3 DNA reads TGTGCCAGCAGCACGGGACAGGGGGTTAATTCACCCCTCCACTTT.

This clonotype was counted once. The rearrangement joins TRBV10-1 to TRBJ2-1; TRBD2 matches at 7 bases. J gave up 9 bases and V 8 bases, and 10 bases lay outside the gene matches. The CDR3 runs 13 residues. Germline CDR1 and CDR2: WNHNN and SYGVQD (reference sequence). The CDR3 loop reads CASGRTSQGEQFF. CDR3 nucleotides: TGCGCCAGCGGCCGGACTAGTCAGGGTGAGCAGTTCTTC.

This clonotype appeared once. This CDR3 reads CASSVMGALADTQYF. The DNA for the CDR3 is TGTGCCAGCAGTGTTATGGGGGCCCTCGCAGATACGCAGTATTTT. The chain uses TRBV2 and TRBJ2-3, with D perhaps TRBD1 (6 bases). The germline V gene has CDR1 SNHLY and CDR2 FYNNEI. This CDR3 is built from 15 residues. Deletions cut 4 bases from V and 4 bases from J, with 15 bases between.

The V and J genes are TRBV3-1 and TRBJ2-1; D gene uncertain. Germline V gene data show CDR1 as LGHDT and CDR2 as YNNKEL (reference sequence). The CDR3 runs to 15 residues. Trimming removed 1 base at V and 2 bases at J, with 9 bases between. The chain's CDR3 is CASSQAGQPYNEQFF. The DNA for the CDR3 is TGTGCCAGCAGCCAAGCAGGCCAGCCCTACAATGAGCAGTTCTTC.

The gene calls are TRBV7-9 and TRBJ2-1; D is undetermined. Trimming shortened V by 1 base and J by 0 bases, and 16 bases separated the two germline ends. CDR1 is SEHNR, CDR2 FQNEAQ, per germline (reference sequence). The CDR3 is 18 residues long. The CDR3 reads CASSLEAVTQSSYNEQFF. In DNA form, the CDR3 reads TGTGCCAGCAGCTTAGAAGCCGTAACCCAAAGCTCCTACAATGAGCAGTTCTTC.